This TCR beta chain was observed in a study of regulatory T cells in long-lasting Graves disease. Overall study results and limits: Persistent disease was associated with favored TRBV28 usage and with favored use of TRBJ1-2 and TRBJ2-5. The small sample size may have reduced accuracy.

Sequencing libraries for TCR beta were prepared with iRepertoire HTBI primers and Arm-PCR of CDR3 regions. TCRdb reprocessed the multiplex PCR reads with MiXCR, giving one entry per CDR3 protein. The table includes around 450,000 distinct CDR3 sequences, 15% detected once. This sample's time point: newly diagnosed GD, antithyroid drugs for less than 3 months. Preparation of the TCR library used RNA extracted from PBMCs. The germline V gene has CDR1 SGHAT and CDR2 FQDESV (reference sequence). CDR3 length: 15 residues. Turning to this clonotype: Its antigen is unknown.

The sample was also reused in another study, on T cells in Graves' hyperthyroidism and ophthalmopathy. That study adds: During a first-round RT-PCR of the TCR CDR3, the HTBI primer set was used. Ophthalmopathy, which appeared later, was predicted by the model a median approximately 6.7 months before onset.

The receptor was isolated from a woman aged 40 to 50 with Graves disease. The chain uses TRBV11-1 and TRBJ2-1, with a tentative D call TRBD2 (5 bases). The DNA end is more similar to TRBJ2-3, so the J call may be wrong. The source material was peripheral blood mononuclear cells (PBMCs), sampled at new diagnosis, from a patient treated with antithyroid drugs. The CDR3 region has the DNA TGTGCCAGCAGCTTAGGGTTCGGAGGAAAAGATACGCAGTATTTT. Encoded protein: CASSLGFGGKDTQYF.